This TCR beta chain appears in the sequencing data of a study of shared clonotypes between healthy human individuals. V was trimmed by 2 bases and J by 0 bases, leaving 8 bases between them. The germline V gene has CDR1 SGHVS and CDR2 FQNEAQ. The CDR3 is made up of 15 amino acids. Samples underwent the assay at deep level. Profiled with immunoSEQ multiplex PCR; TCRdb holds only in-frame clones, not every one. This table holds 900,000 to 1,200,000 clones, around 82% found once. The origin of this receptor is a man younger than 35 in good health. Some clones in this sample may be carry-over from other donors' samples. The V gene is TRBV7-8, the J gene TRBJ2-1; D remains ambiguous. Sequencing was carried out using memory CD4+ T cells from PBMCs. Subset here: CD45RA-negative fraction. CDR3 DNA sequence: TGTGCCAGCAGCTTACTCCGGAGCTCCTACAATGAGCAGTTCTTC. This codes for CASSLLRSSYNEQFF.